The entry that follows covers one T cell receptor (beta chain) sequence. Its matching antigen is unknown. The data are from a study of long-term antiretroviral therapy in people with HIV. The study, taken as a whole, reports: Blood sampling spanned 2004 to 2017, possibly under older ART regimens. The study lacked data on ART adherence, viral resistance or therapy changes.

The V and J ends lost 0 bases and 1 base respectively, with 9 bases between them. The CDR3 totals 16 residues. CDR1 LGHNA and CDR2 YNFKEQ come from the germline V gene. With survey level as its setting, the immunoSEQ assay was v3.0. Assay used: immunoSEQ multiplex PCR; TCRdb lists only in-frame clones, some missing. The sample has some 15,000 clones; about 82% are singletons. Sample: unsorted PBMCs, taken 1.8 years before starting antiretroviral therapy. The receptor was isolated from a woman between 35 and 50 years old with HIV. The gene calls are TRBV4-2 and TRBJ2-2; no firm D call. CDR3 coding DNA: TGTGCCAGCAGCCAAGAGTGGTCTGGGAACACCGGGGAGCTGTTTTTT. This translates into CASSQEWSGNTGELFF.